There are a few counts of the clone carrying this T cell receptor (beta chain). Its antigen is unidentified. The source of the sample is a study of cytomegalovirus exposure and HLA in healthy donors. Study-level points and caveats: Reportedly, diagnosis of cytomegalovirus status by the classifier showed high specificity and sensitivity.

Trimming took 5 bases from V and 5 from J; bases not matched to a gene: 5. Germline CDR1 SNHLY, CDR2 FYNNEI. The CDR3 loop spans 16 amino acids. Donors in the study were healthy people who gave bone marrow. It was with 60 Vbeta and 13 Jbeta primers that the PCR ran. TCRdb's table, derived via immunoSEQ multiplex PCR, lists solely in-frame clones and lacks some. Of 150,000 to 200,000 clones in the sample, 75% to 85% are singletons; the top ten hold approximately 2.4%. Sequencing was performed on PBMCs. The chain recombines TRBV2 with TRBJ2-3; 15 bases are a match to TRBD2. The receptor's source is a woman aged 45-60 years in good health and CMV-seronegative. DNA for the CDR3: TGTGCCAGCAGTCGGGGACTAGCGGGGGGACTAGATACGCAGTATTTT. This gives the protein CASSRGLAGGLDTQYF.